Shown below are 19 T cell receptor beta chains from a single sample sequenced in a study of blood T cell repertoires in COVID-19. TCRdb's table, derived via immunoSEQ multiplex PCR, lists solely in-frame clones and lacks some. This table has over 150,000 clones, approximately 88% appearing once. What was sequenced was peripheral blood. The receptors shown here come from a woman aged 55-70 years with acute or convalescent COVID-19.

V is TRBV30 and J is TRBJ2-7, with 7 nucleotides matching TRBD1. This CDR3 spans 12 amino acids. The J segment lost 2 bases and the V segment lost 3 bases, leaving 1 base of the junction unmatched. From germline, CDR1 is GTSNPN and CDR2 SVGIG (reference sequence). CDR3: CAWSQGAYEQYF. The CDR3 DNA is TGTGCCTGGAGCCAGGGGGCCTACGAGCAGTACTTC.

The chain is built from TRBV29-1 and TRBJ1-1; the D is unclear. The CDR3 length is 13 residues. CDR1 is SQVTM and CDR2 is ANQGSEA in the germline V gene. Trimming removed 3 bases from V and 0 bases from J, with 8 bases in between. The CDR3 loop is CSVENRLNTEAFF. DNA for the CDR3: TGCAGCGTTGAGAACAGATTGAACACTGAAGCTTTCTTT.

V is TRBV18 and J is TRBJ1-1; possibly TRBD1 for D (5 bases). The CDR3 totals 16 residues. The germline CDR1 and CDR2 sequences are KGHSH and LQKENI. V was trimmed by 3 bases and J by 1 base, leaving 15 bases between them. The CDR3: CASSPGLQTGNTEAFF. As DNA, the CDR3 is TGTGCCAGCTCACCGGGACTCCAAACGGGGAACACTGAAGCTTTCTTT.

The gene calls are TRBV12-3 or TRBV12-4 and TRBJ1-2; 7 bases agree with TRBD1. The CDR3 consists of 11 residues. Germline trimming cut 8 bases from V and 13 bases from J; bases unmatched to any gene: 10. CDR3 amino acids: CASSTPGGFTF. The CDR3 coding sequence is TGTGCCAGCTCAACTCCAGGGGGGTTCACCTTC.

Only one count was recorded for this clone. The rearrangement uses TRBV10-3 and TRBJ2-7; D is possibly TRBD1 (5 bases). This CDR3 has 14 amino acids. V was shortened by 3 bases and J by 5 bases, with 14 bases between the two germline ends. CDR1 is ENHRY, CDR2 SYGVKD, per germline. The CDR3 DNA reads TGTGCCATCAGTGACGTGAACCAGGGAAACGAGCAGTACTTC. As protein: CAISDVNQGNEQYF.

The rearrangement links TRBV19 to TRBJ1-6; no clear D gene. The CDR3 loop spans 15 amino acids. Trimming took 2 bases from V and 5 from J, leaving 10 bases between them. The germline V gene has CDR1 LNHDA and CDR2 SQIVND (reference sequence). The CDR3 loop reads CASSIQTTDNSPLHF. Here the CDR3 DNA reads TGTGCCAGTAGTATACAAACTACTGATAATTCACCCCTCCACTTT. The full variable domain, completed using reference TRBV19 and TRBJ1-6, is DGGITQSPKYLFRKEGQNVTLSCEQNLNHDAMYWYRQDPGQGLRLIYYSQIVNDFQKGDIAEGYSVSREKKESFPLTVTSAQKNPTAFYLCASSIQTTDNSPLHFGNGTRLTVT.

This clone was observed a single time. The gene calls are TRBV2 and TRBJ1-1; maybe TRBD1 (6 bases). Trimming stripped 7 bases from V and 0 bases from J, with 12 bases between. This CDR3 is built from 14 residues. Germline V gene sequence: CDR1 SNHLY, CDR2 FYNNEI. The CDR3 coding sequence is TGTGCCAGCACCGTTCAGGGGCTGAACACTGAAGCTTTCTTT. It translates to CASTVQGLNTEAFF.

The V call is TRBV6-5, the J call TRBJ1-1, with D unclear. The V gene's germline CDR1 is MNHEY and CDR2 SVGAGI. This CDR3 is built from 12 residues. V lost 5 bases, J lost 11 bases, and 15 bases lay in between. CDR3 coding DNA: TGTGCCAGCAGTCGACTCCCGTATGAGGCTTTCTTT. Its translation: CASSRLPYEAFF.

The V gene is TRBV10-3, the J gene TRBJ1-5; D call uncertain. Trimming took 2 bases from V and 0 from J, leaving 8 bases between them. CDR3 length: 15 residues. Germline V gene lookup returns CDR1 ENHRY and CDR2 SYGVKD. CDR3 in DNA: TGTGCCATCAGTGAGGGTGGGCTTAGCAATCAGCCCCAGCATTTT. Its protein product is CAISEGGLSNQPQHF.

This chain uses TRBV18 with TRBJ2-7; D may be TRBD1 (5 bases). There are 12 residues in the CDR3. The V and J ends lost 2 bases and 7 bases respectively, with 9 bases between them. Germline V gene lookup returns CDR1 KGHSH and CDR2 LQKENI. CDR3 coding DNA: TGTGCCAGCTCACCAGGGGCCGGGGAGCAGTACTTC. This translates into CASSPGAGEQYF.

As DNA, the CDR3 is TGTGCCAGCAGTTTGAGGGAACGGAACTCTGGAAACACCATATATTTT. It specifies CASSLRERNSGNTIYF. This chain uses TRBV28 with TRBJ1-3; D remains unclear. V was trimmed by 3 bases and J by 0 bases, leaving 12 bases between them. Germline values: CDR1 MDHEN, CDR2 SYDVKM. This CDR3 spans 16 amino acids. Full variable domain (rest looked up from reference TRBV28 and TRBJ1-3): DVKVTQSSRYLVKRTGEKVFLECVQDMDHENMFWYRQDPGLGLRLIYFSYDVKMKEKGDIPEGYSVSREKKERFSLILESASTNQTSMYLCASSLRERNSGNTIYFGEGSWLTVV.

The chain is built from TRBV4-1 and TRBJ2-2; 11 nucleotides match TRBD1. Germline V CDR1 and CDR2: MGHRA, YSYEKL. V lost 0 bases and J lost 7; bases outside the gene matches: 4. The CDR3 has 16 amino acids. CDR3 in amino acids: CASSQEGGQGDGELFF. CDR3 nucleotide sequence: TGCGCCAGCAGCCAAGAGGGGGGACAGGGGGACGGGGAGCTGTTTTTT.

This chain uses TRBV6-5 with TRBJ1-4; the match to TRBD1 covers 8 bases. The CDR3 runs to 12 residues. J gave up 16 bases and V 2 bases, and 6 bases lay outside the gene matches. Germline V lookup: CDR1 MNHEY, CDR2 SVGAGI. CDR3 protein: CASSYPGTGPFF. The CDR3 region has the DNA TGTGCCAGCAGTTACCCCGGGACAGGCCCGTTTTTT.

The CDR3 DNA sequence: TGTGCCAGCAGTTTCTCCCCCTACAATGAGCAGTTCTTC. It specifies CASSFSPYNEQFF. The chain links TRBV12-3 or TRBV12-4 to TRBJ2-1; D unresolved. V shed 3 bases and J shed 2 bases, with 5 bases lying between them. The CDR3 length is 13 residues.

With regard to this clone: One end of the junction varies from germline; a read error may be responsible. CDR3 nucleotides: TGTGCTAGCAGCTTGGACAGGGTTTATTGCGAGCAGTACTTC. Protein product: CASSLDRVYCEQYF. This chain connects TRBV7-7 to TRBJ2-7; 8 bases align to TRBD1. Germline V CDR1 and CDR2: SSHAT, FNYEAQ (reference sequence). The CDR3 spans 14 residues.

This chain connects TRBV14 to TRBJ2-3; tentative D call: TRBD2 (5 bases). Germline V gives CDR1 SGHDN, CDR2 FVKESK. Between the trimmed V and J ends, which lost 0 bases and 3 bases, there was a span of 7 bases. This CDR3 comprises 14 residues. The CDR3 here is CASSQDWRTDTQYF. The DNA of the CDR3 is TGTGCCAGCAGCCAAGATTGGAGGACAGATACGCAGTATTTT.

For this clone: Distinct nucleotide sequences in the sample also encode this CDR3. The chain couples TRBV18 to TRBJ2-7, with D possibly being TRBD2 (5 bases). The CDR3 consists of 12 residues. V was cut by 2 bases and J by 4 bases, with 6 bases left in between. Germline CDR1 is KGHSH and CDR2 is LQKENI. The CDR3 loop is CASSPGGYEQYF. The CDR3 DNA follows: TGTGCCAGCTCACCAGGAGGATACGAGCAGTACTTC.

The chain recombines TRBV5-1 with TRBJ2-3; no clear D. Between the trimmed V and J ends, which lost 1 base and 6 bases, there was a span of 15 bases. The germline gives CDR1 SGHRS, CDR2 YFSETQ. CDR3 length equals 15 residues. CDR3 loop: CASSLTGRLIDTQYF. CDR3 nucleotide sequence: TGCGCCAGCAGCTTGACGGGTCGTCTTATCGATACGCAGTATTTT.

The J gene is TRBJ1-6, the V gene TRBV7-2, with TRBD1 identical over 7 bases. The CDR3 is 15 amino acids. Germline V gene data show CDR1 as SGHTA and CDR2 as FQGNSA. The V segment lost 0 bases and the J segment 9 bases; nucleotides outside the gene matches: 5. CDR3 DNA sequence: TGTGCCAGCAGCTTAGCGCCGGGACAGTCTTCACCCCTCCACTTT. As protein: CASSLAPGQSSPLHF.